A selection of T cell receptor beta chains follows, all from one sample in a study of T-cell reconstitution after alpha-beta-depleted transplantation in children. TCRdb redid the calling of the PCR reads with MiXCR, one entry per CDR3 protein. This repertoire shows about 980,000 distinct CDR3 sequences, under 30% found once; its top ten account for about 28%. The sample was PBMCs, mostly from graft donor cells, taken 360 days after TCRalphabeta/CD19-depleted stem cell transplant. These receptors were collected from a boy less than two years old who had a stem cell transplant for SCID, so the T cells may come from the graft donor. Each CDR3 is given with its conserved first and last residue. D genes are given only for firm matches. Clone size is shown for a subset of rows, as once, few, many or a class of expanded clone.

D	size	V	J	DNA	CDR3
TRBD1	few	TRBV7-2	TRBJ2-7	TGTGCCAGCAGCTTAGGAGGGACAGTCTACGAGCAGTACTTC	CASSLGGTVYEQYF
TRBD2	NA	TRBV20-1	TRBJ2-3	TGCAGTGCTAGATCTAGCGGGGGGGCGACAGATACGCAGTATTTT	CSARSSGGATDTQYF
NA	few	TRBV12-3/TRBV12-4	TRBJ1-6	TGTGCCAGCGTCCCGGGGCCCTATAATTCACCCCTCCACTTT	CASVPGPYNSPLHF
NA	NA	TRBV5-1	TRBJ2-3	TGCGCCAGCAGCTTAGACCCGCCTCGCACAGATACGCAGTATTTT	CASSLDPPRTDTQYF
NA	few	TRBV7-9	TRBJ1-1	TGTGCCAGCAGCCCCGTTCTTGGCAATGGGAACACTGAAGCTTTCTTT	CASSPVLGNGNTEAFF
TRBD1	few	TRBV20-1	TRBJ1-5	TGCAGTGCTAGGGACAGGGCAATTCAGCCCCAGCATTTT	CSARDRAIQPQHF
NA	NA	TRBV20-1	TRBJ2-3	TGCAGTGCTACCGGTCCCCTGGGGGATACGCAGTATTTT	CSATGPLGDTQYF
NA	NA	TRBV6-2/TRBV6-3	TRBJ1-1	TGTGCCAGCACATTCGGGGTTTACACTGAAGCTTTCTTT	CASTFGVYTEAFF
TRBD1	once	TRBV11-1	TRBJ2-5	TGTGCCAGCAGCTATACCAAGGAGGGGACAGGGGCAACGGAGACCCAGTACTTC	CASSYTKEGTGATETQYF
NA	few	TRBV20-1	TRBJ2-1	TGCAGTGCTAGATTAAGATCCCCGAAGGGGAACAATGAGCAGTTCTTC	CSARLRSPKGNNEQFF
NA	NA	TRBV15	TRBJ1-3	TGTGCCACCAGCAGAGATCAGGTCGAGAGCTCTGGAAACACCATATATTTT	CATSRDQVESSGNTIYF
TRBD1	NA	TRBV3-1	TRBJ2-1	TGTGCCAGCAGCCAAGGACAGGGGGTCTACAATGAGCAGTTCTTC	CASSQGQGVYNEQFF
NA	NA	TRBV10-3	TRBJ2-3	TGTGCCATCAGTGAGGAAAACATTGACACAGATACGCAGTATTTT	CAISEENIDTDTQYF
NA	NA	TRBV21-1	TRBJ2-3	TGTGCCAGCAGCAAACCTCGAATAAACAGGAAGTATTTT	CASSKPRINRKYF
TRBD2	NA	TRBV20-1	TRBJ2-1	TGCAGTGCTTCTACTAGCGGGGGGGCCTTATACAATGAGCAGTTCTTC	CSASTSGGALYNEQFF
NA	NA	TRBV5-1	TRBJ2-2	TGCGCCAGCAGCTTGGGGACAGTACCCGGGGAGCTGTTTTTT	CASSLGTVPGELFF
NA	NA	TRBV29-1	TRBJ1-1	TGCAGCGCACGGACTAGTAGCTTACTGAACACTGAAGCTTTCTTT	CSARTSSLLNTEAFF
NA	few	TRBV20-1	TRBJ2-3	TGCAGTGCTACTTACATAGGAGGCGACCGGTCAGATACGCAGTATTTT	CSATYIGGDRSDTQYF
NA	NA	TRBV12-3/TRBV12-4	TRBJ1-6	TGTGCCAGCAGCTCTGCCACAGGGTACCCTTCACCCCTCCACTTT	CASSSATGYPSPLHF
NA	few	TRBV10-3	TRBJ2-7	TGTGCCATCTCTGGGGAGTCGTACGAGCAGTACTTC	CAISGESYEQYF
NA	NA	TRBV27	TRBJ2-1	TGTGCCAGCAGCTCCCTAGGGTGGGGCGCGACGAATGAGCAGTTCTTC	CASSSLGWGATNEQFF
TRBD2	few	TRBV18	TRBJ2-3	TGTGCCAGCTCACCACCGGGACTAGCGCGCACAGATACGCAGTATTTT	CASSPPGLARTDTQYF
NA	NA	TRBV7-2	TRBJ2-5	TGTGCCAGCAGCTTAGCGGGGGTACAGGGTTTGGAGACCCAGTACTTC	CASSLAGVQGLETQYF
NA	NA	TRBV4-3	TRBJ2-2	TGCGCCAGCAGTCACAAACCCCTAAACACCGGGGAGCTGTTTTTT	CASSHKPLNTGELFF
NA	NA	TRBV18	TRBJ2-5	TGTGCCAGCTCTCAGACACGACACGGGGAGACCCAGTACTTC	CASSQTRHGETQYF
NA	NA	TRBV10-3	TRBJ2-7	TGTGCCATCAGTGAGAGGCAGACCCGCTCCTACGAGCAGTACTTC	CAISERQTRSYEQYF
NA	few	TRBV12-3/TRBV12-4	TRBJ1-4	TGTGCCAGCAGTCAGTCTGAAAAACTGTTTTTT	CASSQSEKLFF
NA	NA	TRBV11-2	TRBJ2-5	TGTGCCAGCAGCTTGGACCGGGACTGGCAGGAGGAGACCCAGTACTTC	CASSLDRDWQEETQYF
NA	NA	TRBV5-8	TRBJ2-1	TGTGCCAGCAGCTTTAGCCCGATCGGGGCCCCGATCTACAATGAGCAGTTCTTC	CASSFSPIGAPIYNEQFF
NA	many	TRBV5-1	TRBJ2-7	TGTGCCAGCAGTTTAGCCGCTGGCTACGAGCAGTACTTC	CASSLAAGYEQYF
NA	few	TRBV15	TRBJ2-7	TGTGCCACCAGCATGGGCAGGGGAGACTCCTACGAGCAGTACTTC	CATSMGRGDSYEQYF
NA	NA	TRBV15	TRBJ2-1	TGTGCCACCAGCAACCCCGGACCCAATGAGCAGTTCTTC	CATSNPGPNEQFF
TRBD1	many	TRBV5-1	TRBJ1-1	TGCGCCAGCAGTCATCCCGGGACAGGGAACACTGAAGCTTTCTTT	CASSHPGTGNTEAFF
NA	NA	TRBV7-9	TRBJ1-1	TGTGCCAGCAGCTCCGTCGCCCGACCCTACACTGAAGCTTTCTTT	CASSSVARPYTEAFF
TRBD1	NA	TRBV24-1	TRBJ2-1	TGTGCCACCAGTGACCCTAGGGACAGTGCGCAGTTCTTC	CATSDPRDSAQFF